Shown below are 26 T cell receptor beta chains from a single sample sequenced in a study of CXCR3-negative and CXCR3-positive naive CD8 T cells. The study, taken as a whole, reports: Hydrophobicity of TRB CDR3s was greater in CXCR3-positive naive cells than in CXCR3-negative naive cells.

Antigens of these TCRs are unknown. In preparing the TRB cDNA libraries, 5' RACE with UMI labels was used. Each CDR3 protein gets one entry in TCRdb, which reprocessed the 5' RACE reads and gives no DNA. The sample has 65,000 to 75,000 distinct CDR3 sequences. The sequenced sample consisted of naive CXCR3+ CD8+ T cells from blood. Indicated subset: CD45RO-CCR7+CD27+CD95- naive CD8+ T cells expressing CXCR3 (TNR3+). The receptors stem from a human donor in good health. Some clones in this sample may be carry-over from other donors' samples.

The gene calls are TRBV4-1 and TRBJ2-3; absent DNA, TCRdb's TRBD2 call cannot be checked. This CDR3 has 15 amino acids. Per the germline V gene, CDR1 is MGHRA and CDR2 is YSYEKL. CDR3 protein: CASSRELAVTDTQYF.

The CDR3 loop is CASSPPPSGRAKYIQYF. This rearrangement joins TRBV28 to TRBJ2-4; with no DNA, the TCRdb D assignment of TRBD2 cannot be verified. From germline, CDR1 is MDHEN and CDR2 SYDVKM. This CDR3 has 17 amino acids.

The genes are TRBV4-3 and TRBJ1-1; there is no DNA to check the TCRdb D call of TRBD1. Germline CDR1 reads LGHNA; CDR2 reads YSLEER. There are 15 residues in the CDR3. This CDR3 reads CASSQVLGEGTEAFF.

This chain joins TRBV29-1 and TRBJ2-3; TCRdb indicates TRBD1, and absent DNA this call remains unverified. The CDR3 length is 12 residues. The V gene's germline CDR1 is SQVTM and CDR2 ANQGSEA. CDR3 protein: CSGADPPDTQYF.

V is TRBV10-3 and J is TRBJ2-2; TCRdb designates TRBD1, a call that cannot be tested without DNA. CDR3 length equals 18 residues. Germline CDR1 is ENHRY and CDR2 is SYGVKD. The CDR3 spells CAISESPEGRPNTGELFF.

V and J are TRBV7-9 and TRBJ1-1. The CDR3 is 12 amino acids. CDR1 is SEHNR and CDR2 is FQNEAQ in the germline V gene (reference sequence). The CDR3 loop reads CASSLMVEEAFF.

The CDR3: CASSPTRASTGELFF. The chain employs TRBV7-9 and TRBJ2-2; the TRBD1 assignment by TCRdb is unverifiable without DNA. The germline V gene encodes CDR1 SEHNR and CDR2 FQNEAQ (reference sequence). The CDR3 totals 15 residues.

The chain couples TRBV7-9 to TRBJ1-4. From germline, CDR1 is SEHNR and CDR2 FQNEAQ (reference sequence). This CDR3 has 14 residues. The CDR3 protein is CASSLGPREEKLFF.

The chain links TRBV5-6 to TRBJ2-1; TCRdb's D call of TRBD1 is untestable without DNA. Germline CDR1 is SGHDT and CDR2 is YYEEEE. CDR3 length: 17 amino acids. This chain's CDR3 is CASSSMPLGQGGNEQFF.

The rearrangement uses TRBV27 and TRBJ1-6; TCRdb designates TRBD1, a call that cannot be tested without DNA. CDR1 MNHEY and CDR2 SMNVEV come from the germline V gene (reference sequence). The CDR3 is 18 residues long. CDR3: CASSSSNRDEPYNSPLHF.

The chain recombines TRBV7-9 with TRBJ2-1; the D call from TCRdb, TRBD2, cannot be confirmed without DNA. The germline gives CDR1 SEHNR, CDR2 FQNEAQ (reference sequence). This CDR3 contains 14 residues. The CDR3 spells CASSLVGDWNEQFF.

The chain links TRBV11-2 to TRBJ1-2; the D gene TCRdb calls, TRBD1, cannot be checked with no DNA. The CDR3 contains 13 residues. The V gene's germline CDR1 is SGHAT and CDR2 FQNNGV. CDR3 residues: CASSLTPGDGYTF. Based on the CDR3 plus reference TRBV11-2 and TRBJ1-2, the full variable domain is EAGVAQSPRYKIIEKRQSVAFWCNPISGHATLYWYQQILGQGPKLLIQFQNNGVVDDSQLPKDRFSAERLKGVDSTLKIQPAKLEDSAVYLCASSLTPGDGYTFGSGTRLTVV.

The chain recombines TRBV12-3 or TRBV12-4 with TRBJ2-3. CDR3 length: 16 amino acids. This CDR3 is CASKSIPDQEVDTQYF.

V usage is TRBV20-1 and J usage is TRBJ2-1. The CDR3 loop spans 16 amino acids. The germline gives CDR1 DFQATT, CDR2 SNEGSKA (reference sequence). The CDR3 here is CSARDPSGSSYNEQFF.

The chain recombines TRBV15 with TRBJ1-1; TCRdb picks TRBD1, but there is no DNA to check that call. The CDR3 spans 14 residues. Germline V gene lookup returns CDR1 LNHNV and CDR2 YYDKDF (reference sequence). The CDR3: CATSGGTENTEAFF. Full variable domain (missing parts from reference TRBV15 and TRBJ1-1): DAMVIQNPRYQVTQFGKPVTLSCSQTLNHNVMYWYQQKSSQAPKLLFHYYDKDFNNEADTPDNFQSRRPNTSFCFLDIRSPGLGDTAMYLCATSGGTENTEAFFGQGTRLTVV.

CDR3 in amino acids: CASSALAGEYNEQFF. The V gene is TRBV7-3, the J gene TRBJ2-1; TCRdb gives TRBD2 as the D gene, but with no DNA this cannot be confirmed. The CDR3 consists of 15 residues. In germline, CDR1 is SGHTA, CDR2 FQGTGA.

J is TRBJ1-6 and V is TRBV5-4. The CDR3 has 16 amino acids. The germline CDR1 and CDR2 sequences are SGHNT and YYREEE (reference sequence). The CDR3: CASSTGVAGRGSPLHF.

The CDR3 spells CASSLEDRVFDEQYF. V is TRBV5-1 and J is TRBJ2-7; TCRdb's D gene call, TRBD1, goes unchecked for lack of DNA. This CDR3 is built from 15 residues. Per the germline V gene, CDR1 is SGHRS and CDR2 is YFSETQ.

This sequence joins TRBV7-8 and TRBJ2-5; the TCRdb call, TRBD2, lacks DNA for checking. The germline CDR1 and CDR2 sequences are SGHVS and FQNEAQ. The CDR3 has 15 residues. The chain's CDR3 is CASSLGAGGEETQYF.

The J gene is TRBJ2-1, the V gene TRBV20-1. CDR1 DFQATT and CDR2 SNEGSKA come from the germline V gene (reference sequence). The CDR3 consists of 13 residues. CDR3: CSARDPGNNEQFF.

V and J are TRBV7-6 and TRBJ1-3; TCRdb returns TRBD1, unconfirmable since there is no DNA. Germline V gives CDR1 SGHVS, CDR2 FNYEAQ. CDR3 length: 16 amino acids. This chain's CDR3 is CASSLGTGERGNTIYF.

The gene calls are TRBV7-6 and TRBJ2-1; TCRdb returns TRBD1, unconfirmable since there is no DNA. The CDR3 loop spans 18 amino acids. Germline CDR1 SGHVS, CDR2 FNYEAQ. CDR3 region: CASSWDRGGPNAYNEQFF.

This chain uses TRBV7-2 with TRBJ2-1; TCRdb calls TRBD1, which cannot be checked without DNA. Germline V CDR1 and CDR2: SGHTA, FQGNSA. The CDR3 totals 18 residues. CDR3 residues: CASSRPRQGGKDYNEQFF.

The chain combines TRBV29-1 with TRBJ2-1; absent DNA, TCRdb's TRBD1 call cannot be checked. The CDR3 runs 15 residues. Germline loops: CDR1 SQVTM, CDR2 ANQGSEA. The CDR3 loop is CSAEEQGRSYNEQFF.

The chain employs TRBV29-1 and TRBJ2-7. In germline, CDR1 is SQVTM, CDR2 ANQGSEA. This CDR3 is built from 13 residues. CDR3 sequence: CSVAGVHHYEEYF.

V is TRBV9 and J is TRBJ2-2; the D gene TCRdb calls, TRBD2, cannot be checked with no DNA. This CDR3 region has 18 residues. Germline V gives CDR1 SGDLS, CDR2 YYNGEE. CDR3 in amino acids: CASSVAKRTLANTGELFF.